Presented here are 25 T cell receptor beta chains from one specimen sequenced in a study of tumor-infiltrating lymphocytes in glioblastoma multiforme. Three nested ARM-PCR rounds with V-beta and C-beta primers built TCRB libraries. TCRdb independently ran MiXCR on the multiplex PCR reads; one entry per CDR3 protein. The sample has around 30,000 distinct CDR3 sequences, approximately 60% seen once. Material: brain tumor tissue. Receptor source: a male donor with glioblastoma.

The chain uses TRBV20-1 and TRBJ1-3; D unresolved. The V end was cut by 0 bases, the J end by 1 base, with 4 bases between. The CDR3 is made up of 13 amino acids. CDR1 and CDR2 from the germline V gene are DFQATT and SNEGSKA (reference sequence). For the CDR3, the DNA is TGCAGTGCTAGAGAACCGTCTGGAAACACCATATATTTT. This encodes CSAREPSGNTIYF.

By share, this clonotype counts as medium-sized (0.01 to 0.1%). V is TRBV29-1 and J is TRBJ2-1, with D tentatively TRBD2 (6 bases). CDR3 length: 13 residues. V was pared by 8 bases and J by 4 bases, with 15 bases between. Germline-derived CDR1 and CDR2 are SQVTM and ANQGSEA. CDR3 coding DNA: TGCAGCTCTTCAGCGGGCTCATACAATGAGCAGTTCTTC. It codes for CSSSAGSYNEQFF.

On this clonotype itself: Sequence at one end of the junction differs from germline and may be a read error. V and J are TRBV7-8 and TRBJ2-7, with D perhaps matching TRBD2 (5 bases). CDR1 SGHVS and CDR2 FQNEAQ come from the germline V gene. This CDR3 has 13 amino acids. The CDR3 DNA sequence: TGTTCCAGCAGCTTAGCGCGGATTAGGGAGCAGTACTTC. It codes for CSSSLARIREQYF.

A remark on this clonotype: This clone may be a read error of a much larger clone one base away. The gene calls are TRBV30 and TRBJ1-1, with D tentatively TRBD1 (6 bases). CDR3 length: 13 amino acids. Germline V CDR1 and CDR2: GTSNPN, SVGIG (reference sequence). Trimming removed 8 bases from V and 4 bases from J, with 17 bases in between. CDR3 residues: CARTAPRSTEAFF. The CDR3 DNA reads as TGTGCCAGGACAGCTCCAAGGAGCACTGAAGCTTTCTTT.

This clonotype was recorded at least ten times. The CDR3 is CASSPQWDTYNEQFF. CDR3 in DNA: TGTGCCAGCAGTCCCCAATGGGACACCTACAATGAGCAGTTCTTC. V is TRBV28 and J is TRBJ2-1; D may be TRBD1 (6 bases). V was pared by 5 bases and J by 2 bases, with 13 bases between. Per germline, CDR1 MDHEN and CDR2 SYDVKM. The length of the CDR3 is 15 residues.

Ten or more counts support this clonotype. The rearrangement links TRBV10-3 to TRBJ2-5, with D hard to call. CDR3 length: 11 residues. Germline CDR1 is ENHRY and CDR2 is SYGVKD. V lost 2 bases and J 4 bases, leaving 2 bases between the germline ends. The CDR3 nucleotides are TGTGCCATCAGTGAGGTAGAGACCCAGTACTTC. Its protein product is CAISEVETQYF.

This clonotype was observed once. The CDR3, as DNA: TGCATCGGGACCGGGACCAGCGGGAGCTCCTACGAGCAGTACTTC. Translation: CIGTGTSGSSYEQYF. This chain uses TRBV29-1 with TRBJ2-7, with TRBD2 matching 8 bases. Germline V gives CDR1 SQVTM, CDR2 ANQGSEA. The CDR3 length is 15 residues.

A remark on this clonotype: The junction does not match germline at one end; this may be a read error. The chain combines TRBV24-1 with TRBJ2-2, with D tentatively TRBD2 (6 bases). Germline V CDR1 and CDR2: KGHDR, SFDVKD. This CDR3 is 16 amino acids long. The CDR3 is CATSPGGGPTPGELFF. The CDR3 DNA follows: TGTGCCACCAGCCCAGGAGGAGGGCCAACCCCCGGTGAGCTGTTTTTT.

As concerns this clonotype: A much larger clone lies a single base off, so this may be a read error. The rearrangement links TRBV5-1 to TRBJ1-1, with 7 bases matching TRBD1. This CDR3 region has 13 residues. From germline, CDR1 is SGHRS and CDR2 YFSETQ. In DNA form, the CDR3 reads TGCGCCAGCAGCACACAGGGGTTCACTGAAGCTCTCTTT. Amino acid sequence: CASSTQGFTEALF.

Regarding this clonotype: As the CDR3 is not closed by the conserved phenylalanine or tryptophan, this likely results from a read error. The chain combines TRBV6-6 with TRBJ1-1; D is undetermined. This CDR3 contains 12 residues. V gave up 9 bases and J gave up 2 bases, with 10 bases separating them. CDR1 is MNHNY, CDR2 SVGAGI, per germline (reference sequence). The CDR3 loop reads CARSTPNTEAFL. The CDR3 DNA reads as TGTGCCAGATCGACTCCAAACACTGAAGCTTTCTTA.

Details on this clonotype: A junction end diverges from the germline sequence, so it may reflect a read error. The chain carries TRBV11-3 and TRBJ1-5, with D perhaps TRBD1 (5 bases). There are 18 residues in the CDR3. The germline CDR1 and CDR2 sequences are SGHNT and YENEEA. This chain's CDR3 is CAGSSERTEVPRREPQHF. Written as DNA, the CDR3 is TGTGCCGGCAGCTCGGAACGAACAGAAGTGCCCCGCAGGGAGCCCCAGCATTTT.

This rearrangement joins TRBV6-2 or TRBV6-3 to TRBJ2-5; 8 bases align to TRBD1. The CDR3 sequence is 14 residues long. The V segment lost 3 bases and the J segment 5 bases; nucleotides outside the gene matches: 5. The V gene's germline CDR1 is MNHEY and CDR2 SVGEGT. The CDR3: CASSYPGGMETQYF. The CDR3 DNA is TGTGCCAGCAGTTATCCAGGGGGCATGGAGACCCAGTACTTC.

This clonotype was picked up a small number of times. CDR3 bases: TGTGCCAGCGGCGCAGGGACTAGCGGGAGAAGAGATACGCAGTATTTT. Encoded protein: CASGAGTSGRRDTQYF. The genes are TRBV5-4 and TRBJ2-3; TRBD2 matches at 14 bases. V lost 7 bases, J lost 5 bases, and 9 bases stayed unmatched. The germline CDR1 and CDR2 sequences are SGHNT and YYREEE (reference sequence). The CDR3 sequence is 16 residues long.

In regard to this clonotype: Because it lacks the conserved phenylalanine or tryptophan at the end, this CDR3 is likely a read error. This chain uses TRBV12-3 or TRBV12-4 with TRBJ1-1; D call uncertain. CDR3 length: 12 amino acids. V was shortened by 5 bases and J by 4 bases, with 8 bases between the two germline ends. CDR3 region: CASSEMGTEAFL. CDR3 in DNA: TGTGCCAGCAGTGAGATGGGCACTGAAGCTTTCCTT.

This clonotype was recorded many times. The chain uses TRBV13 and TRBJ1-1, with D perhaps TRBD1 (5 bases). The germline V and J ends were trimmed by 2 bases and 5 bases, with 6 bases remaining between them. From germline, CDR1 is PRHDT and CDR2 FYEKMQ (reference sequence). CDR3 size: 12 residues. CDR3 sequence: CASSLQGTEAFF. The CDR3 DNA is TGTGCCAGCAGCTTACAGGGTACTGAAGCTTTCTTT.

As to this clonotype: Relative to the germline gene, one junction end is altered; a read error may explain this. V is TRBV29-1 and J is TRBJ1-6; D gene ambiguous. Germline V gene data show CDR1 as SQVTM and CDR2 as ANQGSEA. CDR3 length: 13 amino acids. This chain's CDR3 is CSVTRYRESPLHF. As DNA, the CDR3 is TGCAGCGTTACCAGGTACAGAGAATCACCCCTCCACTTC. Based on the CDR3 plus reference TRBV29-1 and TRBJ1-6, the full variable domain is SAVISQKPSRDICQRGTSLTIQCQVDSQVTMMFWYRQQPGQSLTLIATANQGSEATYESGFVIDKFPISRPNLTFSTLTVSNMSPEDSSIYLCSVTRYRESPLHFGNGTRLTVT.

V usage is TRBV29-1 and J usage is TRBJ2-1; D not certain. Per the germline V gene, CDR1 is SQVTM and CDR2 is ANQGSEA. This CDR3 has 13 residues. V gave up 4 bases and J gave up 9 bases, with 16 bases separating them. The CDR3 loop reads CSVASTYRVEQFF. DNA of the CDR3: TGCAGCGTTGCGAGTACCTATCGGGTTGAGCAGTTCTTC.

This clonotype appeared a few times. This sequence joins TRBV11-3 and TRBJ2-1; D is unresolved. CDR3 length equals 13 residues. Germline CDR1 reads SGHNT; CDR2 reads YENEEA. Trimming took 2 bases from V and 9 from J, leaving 11 bases between them. CDR3 sequence: CASSLQTGIEQFF. As DNA, the CDR3 is TGTGCCAGCAGCTTACAAACTGGCATTGAGCAGTTCTTC.

Of note for this clonotype: Its ends do not fully match the called genes, so a read error is possible. V usage is TRBV29-1 and J usage is TRBJ2-3; TRBD2 aligns across 13 bases. CDR1 is SQVTM and CDR2 is ANQGSEA in the germline V gene. This CDR3 has 15 amino acids. CDR3 protein: CSAGTSGTNTDTQCF. The CDR3 nucleotides read TGCAGCGCCGGGACTAGCGGGACTAACACAGATACGCAGTGTTTT.

The rearrangement joins TRBV20-1 to TRBJ2-7; D is perhaps TRBD2 (6 bases). V lost 1 base and J 4 bases, leaving 14 bases between the germline ends. Germline-derived CDR1 and CDR2 are DFQATT and SNEGSKA (reference sequence). The CDR3 is made up of 14 amino acids. The CDR3 DNA reads as TGCAGTGCTAGAGGGACTTCGGAGGGTTACGAGCAGTACTTC. Translating gives CSARGTSEGYEQYF.

This clonotype was detected only a few times. The CDR3 DNA sequence: TGTGCCAGCAGCTTAGGTTTCGGCACAGATACGCAGTATTTT. Translating gives CASSLGFGTDTQYF. The rearrangement links TRBV7-3 to TRBJ2-3; D gene uncertain. This CDR3 contains 14 residues. Germline lookup yields CDR1 SGHTA and CDR2 FQGTGA. The V and J ends lost 2 bases and 1 base respectively, with 7 bases between them.

Turning to this clonotype: The conserved final phenylalanine or tryptophan is absent from the CDR3, which likely points to a read error. The rearrangement joins TRBV29-1 to TRBJ2-7; D remains unclear. Germline V gene sequence: CDR1 SQVTM, CDR2 ANQGSEA. V was clipped by 3 bases and J by 0 bases, with 9 bases between them. The CDR3 runs 13 residues. CDR3 sequence: CSVDDQCSYEQYY. CDR3 DNA sequence: TGCAGCGTTGATGACCAGTGCTCCTACGAGCAGTACTAC.

This clonotype is a singleton in its sample. The chain is built from TRBV29-1 and TRBJ2-5; maybe TRBD2 (6 bases). V lost 3 bases and J lost 4, with 12 bases in between. Germline V gene data show CDR1 as SQVTM and CDR2 as ANQGSEA. The CDR3 consists of 13 residues. This CDR3 is CSVDIADRETQYF. The CDR3 region has the DNA TGCAGCGTTGACATAGCGGATAGAGAGACCCAGTACTTC.

This clonotype has ten or more counts. The V gene is TRBV28, the J gene TRBJ2-1, with TRBD1 matching over 9 bases. CDR3 length: 14 residues. From germline, CDR1 is MDHEN and CDR2 SYDVKM. V trimming: 11 bases; J trimming: 0 bases; junction bases outside the gene matches: 5. The CDR3 loop is CAGQTGGSYNEQFF. CDR3 bases: TGTGCCGGTCAGACAGGGGGCTCCTACAATGAGCAGTTCTTC.

The gene calls are TRBV20-1 and TRBJ1-5; perhaps TRBD1 as D (5 bases). The CDR3 has 12 residues. The germline V and J ends were trimmed by 6 bases and 7 bases, with 13 bases remaining between them. Germline V gene sequence: CDR1 DFQATT, CDR2 SNEGSKA (reference sequence). The CDR3: CSAEGGGQPQHF. In DNA, the CDR3 is TGCAGTGCAGAGGGTGGGGGACAGCCCCAGCATTTT.